Presented here are 6 T cell receptor beta chains from one specimen sequenced in a study of T cells in localized non-small cell lung cancer. Assay used: immunoSEQ multiplex PCR; TCRdb lists only in-frame clones, some missing. The sample lists roughly 3,800 clones; roughly 29% were seen once. Sequencing was performed on lung tumor tissue, taken before any cancer treatment. The origin of the receptors is a man aged 40 to 75 with stage I lung adenocarcinoma.

A single count supports this clone. The CDR3 DNA reads TGTGCCAGTAGCCAGCCTCCTAACTATGGCTACACCTTC. It specifies CASSQPPNYGYTF. The chain employs TRBV19 and TRBJ1-2, with D unclear. From germline, CDR1 is LNHDA and CDR2 SQIVND (reference sequence). Trimming stripped 6 bases from V and 0 bases from J, with 8 bases between. This CDR3 comprises 13 residues.

This chain connects TRBV25-1 to TRBJ1-1; D uncertain. CDR1 is MGHDK, CDR2 SYGVNS, per germline. The V end was cut by 3 bases, the J end by 1 base, with 12 bases between. CDR3 length: 15 amino acids. CDR3 loop: CASSEMQTQNTEAFF. DNA for the CDR3: TGTGCCAGCAGTGAGATGCAGACACAGAACACTGAAGCTTTCTTT. Together with reference TRBV25-1 and TRBJ1-1, the CDR3 gives the full variable domain: EADIYQTPRYLVIGTGKKITLECSQTMGHDKMYWYQQDPGMELHLIHYSYGVNSTEKGDLSSESTVSRIRTEHFPLTLESARPSHTSQYLCASSEMQTQNTEAFFGQGTRLTVV.

This clone was detected a few times. The chain joins TRBV18 to TRBJ2-1; 7 bases are shared with TRBD1. The CDR3 is 15 amino acids. V dropped 2 bases and J dropped 3; count of bases not matched to a gene: 4. Germline assignment: CDR1 KGHSH and CDR2 LQKENI. The CDR3 loop is CASSPADRVYNEQFF. CDR3 nucleotides: TGTGCCAGCTCACCAGCTGACAGGGTCTACAATGAGCAGTTCTTC.

The chain links TRBV7-1 to TRBJ1-1; D is possibly TRBD1 (6 bases). TRBV7-1 is assigned to the ORF class and has an uncertain function. V shed 4 bases and J shed 11 bases, with 17 bases lying between them. The CDR3 covers 13 residues. The CDR3 is CASSLGWADSAFF. CDR3 coding DNA: TGTGCCAGCAGCTTAGGTTGGGCGGACAGTGCTTTCTTT.

The chain is built from TRBV19 and TRBJ1-5, with 7 bases lining up with TRBD1. V lost 7 bases to trimming and J lost 5 bases; unmatched junction nucleotides: 5. Germline loops: CDR1 LNHDA, CDR2 SQIVND (reference sequence). The CDR3 is 13 amino acids. The CDR3 here is CASNRGADQPQHF. The CDR3, as DNA: TGTGCCAGTAACAGGGGAGCGGATCAGCCCCAGCATTTT.

V usage is TRBV19 and J usage is TRBJ2-2; the D is unclear. Trimming pared 5 bases from V and 4 bases from J, leaving 14 bases between. The CDR3 runs to 15 residues. The germline CDR1 and CDR2 sequences are LNHDA and SQIVND (reference sequence). CDR3 sequence reads: CASSAAIASTGELFF. CDR3 in DNA: TGTGCCAGTAGTGCGGCGATAGCAAGCACCGGGGAGCTGTTTTTT.